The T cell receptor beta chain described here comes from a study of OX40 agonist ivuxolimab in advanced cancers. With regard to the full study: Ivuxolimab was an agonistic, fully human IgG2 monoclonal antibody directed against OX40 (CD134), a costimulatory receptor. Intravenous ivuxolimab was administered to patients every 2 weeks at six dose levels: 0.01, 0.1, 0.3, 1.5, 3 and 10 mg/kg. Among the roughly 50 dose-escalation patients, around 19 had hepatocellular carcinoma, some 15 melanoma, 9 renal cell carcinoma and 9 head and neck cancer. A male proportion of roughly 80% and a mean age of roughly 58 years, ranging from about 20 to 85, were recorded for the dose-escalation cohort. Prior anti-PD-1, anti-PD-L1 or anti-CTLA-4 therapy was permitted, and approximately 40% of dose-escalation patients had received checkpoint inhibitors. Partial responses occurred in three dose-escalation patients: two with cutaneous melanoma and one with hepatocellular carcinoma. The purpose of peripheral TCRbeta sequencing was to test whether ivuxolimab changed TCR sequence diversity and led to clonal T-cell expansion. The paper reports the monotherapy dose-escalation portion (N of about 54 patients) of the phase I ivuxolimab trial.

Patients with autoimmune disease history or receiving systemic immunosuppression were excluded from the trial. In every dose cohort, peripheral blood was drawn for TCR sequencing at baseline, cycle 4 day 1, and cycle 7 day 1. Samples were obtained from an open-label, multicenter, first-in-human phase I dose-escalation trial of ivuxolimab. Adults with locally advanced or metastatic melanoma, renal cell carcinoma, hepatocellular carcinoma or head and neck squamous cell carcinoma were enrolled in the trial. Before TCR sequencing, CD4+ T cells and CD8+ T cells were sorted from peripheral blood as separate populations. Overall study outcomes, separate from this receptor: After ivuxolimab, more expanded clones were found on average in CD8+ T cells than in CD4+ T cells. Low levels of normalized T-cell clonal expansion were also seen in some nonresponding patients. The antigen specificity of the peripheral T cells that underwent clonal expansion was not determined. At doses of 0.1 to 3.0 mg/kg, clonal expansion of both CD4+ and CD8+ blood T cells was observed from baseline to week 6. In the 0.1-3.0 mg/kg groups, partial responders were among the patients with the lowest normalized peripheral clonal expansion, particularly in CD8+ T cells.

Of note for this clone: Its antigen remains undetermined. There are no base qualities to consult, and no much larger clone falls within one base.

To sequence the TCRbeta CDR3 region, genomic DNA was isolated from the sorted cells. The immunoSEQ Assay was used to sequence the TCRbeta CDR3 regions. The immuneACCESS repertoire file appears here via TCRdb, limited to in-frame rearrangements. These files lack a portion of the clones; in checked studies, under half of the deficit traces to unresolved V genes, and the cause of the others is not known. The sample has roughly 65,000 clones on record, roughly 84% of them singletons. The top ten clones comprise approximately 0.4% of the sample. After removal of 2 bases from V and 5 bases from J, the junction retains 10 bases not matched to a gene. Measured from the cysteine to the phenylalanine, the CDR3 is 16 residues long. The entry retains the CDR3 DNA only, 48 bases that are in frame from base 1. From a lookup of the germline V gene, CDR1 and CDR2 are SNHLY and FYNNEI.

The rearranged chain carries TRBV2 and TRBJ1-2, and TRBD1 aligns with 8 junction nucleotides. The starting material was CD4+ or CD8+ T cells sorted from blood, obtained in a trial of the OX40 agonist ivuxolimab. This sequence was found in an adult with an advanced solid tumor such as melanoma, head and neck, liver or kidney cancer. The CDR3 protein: CASSERGRQGIYGYTF. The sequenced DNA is TGTGCCAGCAGTGAAAGGGGCCGACAGGGGATTTATGGCTACACCTTC.